This T cell receptor beta chain was found in a study of low-dose radiotherapy and immunotherapy resistance in tumors. Study summary: Treatment of Cohort 1 consisted of 0.5 Gy per fraction every 2 weeks, adding up to 6.5 Gy.

The CDR3 length is 15 residues. Germline CDR1 is DFQATT and CDR2 is SNEGSKA (reference sequence). The V end lost 6 bases, the J end lost 4 bases, and 18 bases lay between the germline ends. As to time point: after trial treatment. Treatment of the sample: LDRT plus nivolumab, ipilimumab, low-dose cyclophosphamide and aspirin (RACIN trial). TRAV- and TRBV-specific primers primed first-strand cDNA, covering alpha and beta chains. With a V-primer adapter and a constant-region primer, TCRs were amplified for 20 to 25 PCR cycles. mRNA, after isolation, was amplified by in vitro transcription. Via MiXCR, TCRdb re-called the reads, giving one row per CDR3 protein. In the table there are around 100,000 distinct CDR3 sequences, less than 25% of which are singletons. Concerning this clonotype itself: A read error is possible here, since a much larger clone lies one base away.

The clonotype originates from a male donor with prostate cancer. The chain has TRBV20-1 and TRBJ2-2, with unresolved D. Material: PBMCs, obtained after low-dose radiotherapy plus immunotherapy. CDR3 DNA: TGCAGTGCGGGCCTTAGCTGTAGGACCACCGGGGAGCTGTTTTTT. This translates into CSAGLSCRTTGELFF.